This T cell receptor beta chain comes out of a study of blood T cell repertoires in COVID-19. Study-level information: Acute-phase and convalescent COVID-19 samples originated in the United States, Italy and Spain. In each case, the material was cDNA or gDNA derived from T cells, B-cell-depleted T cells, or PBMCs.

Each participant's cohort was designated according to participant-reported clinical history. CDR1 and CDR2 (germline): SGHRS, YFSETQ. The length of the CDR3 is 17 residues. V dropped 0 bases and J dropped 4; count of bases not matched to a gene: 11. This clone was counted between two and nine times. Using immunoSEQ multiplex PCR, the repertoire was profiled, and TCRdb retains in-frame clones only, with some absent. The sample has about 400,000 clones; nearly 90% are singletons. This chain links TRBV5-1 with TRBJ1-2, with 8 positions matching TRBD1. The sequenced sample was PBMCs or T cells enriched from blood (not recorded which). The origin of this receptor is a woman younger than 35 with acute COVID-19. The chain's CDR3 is CASSLGSGGFPFYGYTF. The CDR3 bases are TGCGCCAGCAGCTTGGGGTCAGGGGGCTTTCCTTTCTATGGCTACACCTTC.